This TCR beta chain was found in a study of STAT5B mutations in CD4+ large granular lymphocyte leukemia. TCRdb keeps only in-frame clones here, not all; method: immunoSEQ multiplex PCR. The sample yields some 45,000 clones, around 85% seen once. The TCR sequence derives from a human donor in good health. Sequencing used CD4+ T cells from blood buffy coats.

DNA for the CDR3: TGTGCCAGCAGTGGGGAGTCTTGGACAGGGTCCCTTCACACCTTC. It is translated as CASSGESWTGSLHTF. This sequence joins TRBV2 and TRBJ1-2; TRBD1 matches 8 bases. This CDR3 has 15 amino acids. Trimming cost V 4 bases and J 12 bases; bases outside gene matches: 16. Per germline, CDR1 SNHLY and CDR2 FYNNEI.